The clone carrying this TCR beta chain has a count of ten or more. The antigen is not known. The unsorted libraries were produced from 2 million PBMCs held at -80 C. V lost 3 bases and J lost 0, with 3 bases in between. The germline V gene encodes CDR1 SEHNR and CDR2 FQNEAQ (reference sequence). The CDR3 has 13 residues. TCRdb redid the calling of the 5' RACE reads with MiXCR, one entry per CDR3 protein. The data contain about 70,000 distinct CDR3 sequences, 4.5% to 5.5% of them singletons. These data originate in a study of neurological immune-mediated disorders. Overall study findings and caveats: The repertoires of 18 of 34 multiple sclerosis patients were placed by phylogenetic grouping in a single related-CDR3 cluster, which may be a signature.

The sequencing sample was made of PBMCs. The chain links TRBV7-9 to TRBJ1-5; no firm D call. This clonotype was obtained from a woman in her sixties or seventies with multiple sclerosis. The CDR3 loop is CASSLTSNQPQHF. CDR3 DNA sequence: TGTGCCAGCAGCTTGACTAGCAATCAGCCCCAGCATTTT.